The TCR beta chain under discussion was sequenced for a study of patients and donors after allogeneic stem cell transplantation. This clonotype was observed a few times. Between the trimmed V and J ends, which lost 5 bases and 4 bases, there was a span of 14 bases. Germline V gene data show CDR1 as SGHVS and CDR2 as FQNEAQ. The CDR3 contains 14 residues. TCRdb ran MiXCR on the RT-PCR reads and lists one entry per CDR3 protein. This table has a few hundred thousand distinct CDR3 sequences, 13% to 15% appearing once. The TCR comes from a human donor who was either an allogeneic HSCT recipient or a stem cell or donor lymphocyte infusion donor (not recorded which). It is not recorded whose cells these are; they may come from a transplant donor. J is TRBJ1-1 and V is TRBV7-8, with D perhaps matching TRBD1 (5 bases). Material: blood, either unsorted or a sorted T cell fraction (not recorded which). The CDR3 sequence is CASSQAEGFTEAFF. The CDR3 nucleotides read TGTGCCAGCAGCCAGGCGGAGGGGTTCACTGAAGCTTTCTTT.